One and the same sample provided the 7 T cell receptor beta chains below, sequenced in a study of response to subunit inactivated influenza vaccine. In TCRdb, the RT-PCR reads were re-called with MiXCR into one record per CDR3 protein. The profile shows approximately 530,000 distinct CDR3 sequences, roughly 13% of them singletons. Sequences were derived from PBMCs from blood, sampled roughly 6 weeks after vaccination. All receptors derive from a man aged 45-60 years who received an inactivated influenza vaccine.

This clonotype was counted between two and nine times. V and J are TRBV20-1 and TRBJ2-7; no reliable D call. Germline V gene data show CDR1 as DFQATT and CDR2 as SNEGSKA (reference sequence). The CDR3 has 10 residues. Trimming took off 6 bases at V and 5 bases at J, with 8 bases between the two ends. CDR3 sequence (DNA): TGCAGTGCCCCCGGCCACGAGCAGTACTTC. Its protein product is CSAPGHEQYF.

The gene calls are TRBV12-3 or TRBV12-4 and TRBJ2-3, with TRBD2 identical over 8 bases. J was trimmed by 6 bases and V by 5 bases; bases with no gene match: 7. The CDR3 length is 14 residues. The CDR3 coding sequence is TGTGCCAGCAGTAGGAGCGGGAGCGAGGATACGCAGTATTTT. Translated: CASSRSGSEDTQYF.

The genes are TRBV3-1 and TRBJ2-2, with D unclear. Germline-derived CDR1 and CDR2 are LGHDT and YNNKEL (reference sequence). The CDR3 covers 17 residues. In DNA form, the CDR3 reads TGTACCCGCTGCCCCGCCCTTTTTAGCCAGGACACCGGGGAGCTGTTTTTT. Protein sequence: CTRCPALFSQDTGELFF. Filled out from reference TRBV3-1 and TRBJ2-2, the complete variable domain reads DTAVSQTPKYLVTQMGNDKSIKCEQNLGHDTMYWYKQDSKKFLKIMFSYNNKELIINETVPNRFSPKSPDKAHLNLHINSLELGDSAVYFCTRCPALFSQDTGELFFGEGSRLTVL.

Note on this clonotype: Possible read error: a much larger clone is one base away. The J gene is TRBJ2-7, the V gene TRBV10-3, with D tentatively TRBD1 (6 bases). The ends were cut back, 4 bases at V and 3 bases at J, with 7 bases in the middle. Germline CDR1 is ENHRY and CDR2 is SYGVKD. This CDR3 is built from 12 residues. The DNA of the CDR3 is TGTGCCATCAGTGTACAGGGCTACGAGCAGTACTTC. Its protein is CAISVQGYEQYF.

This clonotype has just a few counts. CDR3 sequence (DNA): TGTGCCAGCAGCTATGAGCCCCCAAGGAATTCACCCCTCCACTTT. Translating it yields CASSYEPPRNSPLHF. The chain carries TRBV11-2 and TRBJ1-6; no firm D call. V shed 4 bases and J shed 7 bases, with 14 bases lying between them. CDR1 and CDR2 (germline): SGHAT, FQNNGV. There are 15 residues in the CDR3.

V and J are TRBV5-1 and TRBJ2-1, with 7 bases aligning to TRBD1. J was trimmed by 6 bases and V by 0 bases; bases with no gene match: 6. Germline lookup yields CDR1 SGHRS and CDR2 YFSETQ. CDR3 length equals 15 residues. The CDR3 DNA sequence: TGCGCCAGCAGCTTGGGAGTCGCAGGGGGCAATGAGCAGTTCTTC. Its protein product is CASSLGVAGGNEQFF.

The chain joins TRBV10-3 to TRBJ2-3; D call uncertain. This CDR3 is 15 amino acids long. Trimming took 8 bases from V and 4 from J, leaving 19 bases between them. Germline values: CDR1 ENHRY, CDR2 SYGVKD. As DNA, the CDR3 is TGTGCCATCCACCCCCAGGAAGAACGCGCAGATACGCAGTATTTT. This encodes CAIHPQEERADTQYF.